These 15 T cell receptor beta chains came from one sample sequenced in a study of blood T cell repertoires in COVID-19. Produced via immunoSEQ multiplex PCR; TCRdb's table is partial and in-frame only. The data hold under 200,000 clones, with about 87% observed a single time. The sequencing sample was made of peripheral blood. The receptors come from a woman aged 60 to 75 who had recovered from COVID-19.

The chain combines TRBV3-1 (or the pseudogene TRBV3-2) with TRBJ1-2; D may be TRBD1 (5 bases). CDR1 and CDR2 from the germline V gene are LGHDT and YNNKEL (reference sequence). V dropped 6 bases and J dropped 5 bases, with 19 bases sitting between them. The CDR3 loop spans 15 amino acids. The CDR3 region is CASSYNRDSPYGYTF. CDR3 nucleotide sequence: TGTGCCAGCAGTTATAACCGGGACTCCCCTTATGGCTACACCTTC.

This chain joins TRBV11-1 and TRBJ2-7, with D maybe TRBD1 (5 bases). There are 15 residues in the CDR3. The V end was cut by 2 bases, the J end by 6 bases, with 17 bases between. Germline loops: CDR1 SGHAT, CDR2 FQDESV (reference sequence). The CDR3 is CASSLIQSQGAEQYF. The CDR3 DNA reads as TGTGCCAGCAGCTTAATTCAGAGCCAGGGCGCCGAGCAGTACTTC.

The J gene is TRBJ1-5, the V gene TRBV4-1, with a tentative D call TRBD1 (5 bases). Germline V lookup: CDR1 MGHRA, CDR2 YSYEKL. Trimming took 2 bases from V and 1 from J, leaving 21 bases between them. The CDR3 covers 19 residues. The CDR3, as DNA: TGCGCCAGCAGCCAACATAGGCAGGGTGAACGGGGGAGCAATCAGCCCCAGCATTTT. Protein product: CASSQHRQGERGSNQPQHF.

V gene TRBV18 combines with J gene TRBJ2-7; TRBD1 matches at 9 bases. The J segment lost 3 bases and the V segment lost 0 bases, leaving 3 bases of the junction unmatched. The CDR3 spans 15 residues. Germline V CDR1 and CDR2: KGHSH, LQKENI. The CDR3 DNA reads TGTGCCAGCTCACCACCGGGACAGGGTTTCTACGAGCAGTACTTC. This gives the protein CASSPPGQGFYEQYF.

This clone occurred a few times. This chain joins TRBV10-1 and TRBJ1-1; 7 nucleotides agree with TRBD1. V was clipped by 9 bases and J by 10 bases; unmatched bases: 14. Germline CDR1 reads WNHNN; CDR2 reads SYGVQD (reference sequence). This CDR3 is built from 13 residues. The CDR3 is CASAPGQPLGAFF. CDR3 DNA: TGCGCCAGTGCCCCGGGACAGCCGCTCGGAGCTTTCTTT.

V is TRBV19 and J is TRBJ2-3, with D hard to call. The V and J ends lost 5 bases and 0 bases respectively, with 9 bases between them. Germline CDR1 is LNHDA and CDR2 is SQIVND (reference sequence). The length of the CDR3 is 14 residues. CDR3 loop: CASSSSTSTDTQYF. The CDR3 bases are TGTGCCAGTAGTTCCTCCACTAGCACAGATACGCAGTATTTT.

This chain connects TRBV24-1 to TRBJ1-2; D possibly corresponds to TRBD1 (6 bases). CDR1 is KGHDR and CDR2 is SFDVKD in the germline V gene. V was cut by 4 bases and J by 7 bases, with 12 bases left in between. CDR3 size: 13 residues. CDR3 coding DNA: TGTGCCACCAGTGACAGGGACATTTCTGGCTACACCTTC. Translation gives CATSDRDISGYTF.

The CDR3 reads CASSVSVGSSGATYEQYF. CDR3 in DNA: TGTGCCAGCAGCGTATCGGTCGGGTCTAGCGGGGCCACCTACGAGCAGTACTTC. V gene TRBV9 combines with J gene TRBJ2-7; the match to TRBD2 covers 9 bases. Germline CDR1 reads SGDLS; CDR2 reads YYNGEE. This CDR3 contains 18 residues. Trimming at V came to 1 base and at J to 2 bases, leaving 13 bases not matched to a gene.

This chain's CDR3 is CASSLDRVVYEQYF. The CDR3 DNA reads TGTGCCAGCAGCTTAGACAGGGTAGTATACGAGCAGTACTTC. The V and J genes are TRBV11-2 and TRBJ2-7; possibly TRBD1 for D (5 bases). The CDR3 sequence is 14 residues long. Trimming shortened V by 0 bases and J by 4 bases, and 10 bases separated the two germline ends. Germline V gene lookup returns CDR1 SGHAT and CDR2 FQNNGV.

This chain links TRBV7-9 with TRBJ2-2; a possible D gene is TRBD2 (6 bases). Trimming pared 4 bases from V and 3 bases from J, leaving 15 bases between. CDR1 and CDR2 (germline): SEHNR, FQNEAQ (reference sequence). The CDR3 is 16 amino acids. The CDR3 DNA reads TGTGCCAGCAGCTCCTCGGGTAGCGGTTACACCGGGGAGCTGTTTTTT. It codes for CASSSSGSGYTGELFF.

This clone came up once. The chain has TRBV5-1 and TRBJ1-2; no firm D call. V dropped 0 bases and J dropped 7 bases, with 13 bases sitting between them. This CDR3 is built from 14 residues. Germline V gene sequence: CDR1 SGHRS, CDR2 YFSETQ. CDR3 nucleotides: TGCGCCAGCAGCTTGGAAGAGGGCGCTTTTGGCTACACCTTC. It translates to CASSLEEGAFGYTF.

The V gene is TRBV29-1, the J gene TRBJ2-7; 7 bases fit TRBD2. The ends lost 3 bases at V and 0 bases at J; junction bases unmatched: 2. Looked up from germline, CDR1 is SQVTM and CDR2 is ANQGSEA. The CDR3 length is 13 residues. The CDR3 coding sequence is TGCAGCGTTGAGAGCGGGGCCTCCTACGAGCAGTACTTC. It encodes CSVESGASYEQYF.

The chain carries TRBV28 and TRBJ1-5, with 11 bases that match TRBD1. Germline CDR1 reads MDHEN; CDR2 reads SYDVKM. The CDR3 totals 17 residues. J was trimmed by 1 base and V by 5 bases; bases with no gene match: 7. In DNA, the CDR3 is TGTGCCAGCAGTCTCGCCGGGACAGGGGGGAGCAATCAGCCCCAGCATTTT. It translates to CASSLAGTGGSNQPQHF.

The DNA for the CDR3 is TGTGCCAGCAGTGAACTGACAGGGGACTACGAGCAGTACTTC. As protein: CASSELTGDYEQYF. This rearrangement joins TRBV6-1 to TRBJ2-7; 8 bases line up with TRBD1. The CDR3 is 14 amino acids. Germline V lookup: CDR1 MNHNS, CDR2 SASEGT. The ends lost 2 bases at V and 3 bases at J; junction bases unmatched: 3.

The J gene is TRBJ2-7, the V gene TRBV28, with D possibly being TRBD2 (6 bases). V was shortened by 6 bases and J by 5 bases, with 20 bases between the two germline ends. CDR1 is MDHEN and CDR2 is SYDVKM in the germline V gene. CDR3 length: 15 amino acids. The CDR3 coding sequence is TGTGCCAGCAGGATGGGGGGTAGCCCCGGGCACGAGCAGTACTTC. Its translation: CASRMGGSPGHEQYF.